Listed below are T cell receptor beta chains from one sample, sequenced in a study of blood T cell repertoires in COVID-19. Sequencing used immunoSEQ multiplex PCR; TCRdb keeps in-frame clones, though not all of them. The sample holds about 95,000 clones, around 87% seen once. The sample comprised peripheral blood. The receptors shown here come from a human donor in a cohort sampled during active COVID-19. The CDR3 runs from the conserved cysteine through the conserved F or W. Fields, in order: V gene, CDR3 protein.

TRBV4-3 | CASSQVLQGFTEAFF
TRBV6-1 | CASSEVRNTEAFF
TRBV7-2 | CASSLRTDNQPQHF
TRBV30 | CAGFLTRTSPLHF
TRBV4-3 | CASSQPGGDYGYTF
TRBV7-2 | CASSLALRGVGEDTQYF
TRBV5-1 | CASSLALAGGPQETQYF
TRBV4-2 | CASSQEWRGGASDTQYF
TRBV14 | CASSQMDSPDTQYF
TRBV27 | CASRAPGVEGTEAFF
TRBV30 | CAWRRSGGINSPLHF
TRBV2 | CASSLVHLTSGGAKNIQYF
TRBV7-8 | CASSKEVTGTGNTGELFF
TRBV3-1/TRBV3-2 | CASSRGGRETQYF
TRBV5-6 | CASSFQASGYTF
TRBV7-8 | CASTRLSSPLHF
TRBV28 | CASSWSRGTYEQYF
TRBV6-6 | CASSYYGEGTEAFF
TRBV18 | CASSPTRTSGGNEQFF
TRBV3-1/TRBV3-2 | CASSQGRGVGSPLHF
TRBV9 | CASSIRELTAEAFF
TRBV20-1 | CSASDGQGWADTQYF
TRBV4-2 | CASSRDLGVSDGYTF
TRBV27 | CASSPGQGASNEKLFF
TRBV9 | CASSVASGGSTDTQYF
TRBV9 | CASSVGGGDSYNEQFF